This TCR beta chain was recovered during a study of blood T cell repertoires in COVID-19. As for the study in general: Acute and convalescent COVID-19 specimens originated in the United States, Italy and Spain. Nucleic acid was either cDNA or gDNA, and it came from T cells, B-cell-depleted T cells, or PBMCs.

The authors' processing: Amplification of reference gene primers was used by the study to estimate nucleated cell counts. TCRdb's table, derived via immunoSEQ multiplex PCR, lists solely in-frame clones and lacks some. V and J calls plus clone size are reproduced from that table; the DNA served to infer D and trimming. The data contain under 95,000 clones, around 88% of them singletons. Germline CDR1 is SGHAT and CDR2 is FQNNGV. V shed 9 bases, J shed 5 bases, and the junction held 9 bases outside the gene matches. The CDR3 runs to 14 residues. The receptor comes from a woman of 80 years or more with acute or convalescent COVID-19. The sample consisted of peripheral blood. The chain carries TRBV11-2 and TRBJ1-3, with 8 bases identical to TRBD1. CDR3 DNA sequence: TGTGCCAGAAAACCAGGGGGCTGTAGAAACACCATATATTTT. This translates into CARKPGGCRNTIYF. The entire variable domain, with the rest obtained from reference TRBV11-2 and TRBJ1-3, is as follows: EAGVAQSPRYKIIEKRQSVAFWCNPISGHATLYWYQQILGQGPKLLIQFQNNGVVDDSQLPKDRFSAERLKGVDSTLKIQPAKLEDSAVYLCARKPGGCRNTIYFGEGSWLTVV.